This T cell receptor beta chain was sequenced for a study of T cell responses to AZD1222 COVID-19 vaccine (dated by TCRdb to 2020 to 2022). Concerning the study at large: AZD1222 recipients whose second dose came at about 4 weeks and those whose second dose came at about 12 weeks were combined into one group, since spike-specific TCR depth and breadth did not differ between the two schedules. TCR sequencing covered 233 trial participants: about 210 given two doses of AZD1222 and about 26 given two doses of MenACWY control vaccine. Enrollment into the trials was organized by age into subgroups of 18-55, 56-69 and 70-plus years, and those subgroups contained roughly 160, 29 and 62 TCR-sequenced participants, respectively.

A note on this clone: The antigen it binds to is not known. Per-base qualities were not stored, and no clone one base away is much larger.

The CDR3 regions of human TCRbeta chains were analyzed by immunosequencing. The original methods were these. TCRs in the repertoires were matched against a reference library of SARS-CoV-2-specific TCRs that had been generated with the MIRA antigen-specificity platform. Breadth was defined as the fraction of unique TCRs that were SARS-CoV-2-associated, and depth was defined as the fraction of total T cells that were SARS-CoV-2-associated. Using the MIRA data, each spike-specific TCR was mapped to the spike region that the TCR reacts to and placed in a CD4 or CD8 class. Log10-transformed breadth and depth values were compared by one-way ANOVA with Sidak's multiple comparisons tests. This is the immuneACCESS table as TCRdb keeps it, with only in-frame sequences that have V and J called. A part of the clones is gone; compared with another copy, unresolved V genes explain less than half, and the rest is unexplained. Clone size and V and J calls were adopted from that table, with D and trimming inferred from the DNA. This sample lists approximately 92,000 clones; 85% to 90% were detected once. Of the sample, roughly 10% is held by the ten largest clones.

Study-wide conclusions, independent of this receptor: The vaccine-associated CD4 TCRs covered the entire spike protein, and the dominant responses fell in regions 160-218 and 743-854. Because no samples from the day 14 peak response were available, repertoires could be characterized only after the peak T cell response. The 56-69-year group was small, and its depth increase did not reach significance, likely because of low power. Epitopes outside the regions mutated in the B.1.351 and B.1.1.7 variants were reportedly recognized by nearly half of the unique spike-specific TCRs. A significant rise in spike-specific TCR breadth and depth was observed after two AZD1222 doses relative to day 0 and relative to MenACWY recipients. Participants were mostly white British and included more females than males, and it was suggested by the authors that clonal diversity may have been underestimated. Only five to seven AZD1222 recipients were SARS-CoV-2 seropositive at baseline, limiting conclusions about previously exposed vaccinees.

According to the study, the label for this sample's time point signals: baseline before first vaccination. Vaccinee samples were obtained from the UK trials COV001 and COV002, which included a single-blind randomized controlled phase 2/3 trial of AZD1222 (ChAdOx1 nCoV-19) in healthy adults. For TCRbeta chain sequencing, PBMC samples from trial participants were taken at day 0 and at day 28 after the second dose. V is pared back by 6 bases and J by 1 base, with 5 bases lying between the germline termini. CDR1 is given as SNHLY and CDR2 as FYNNEI, both from the germline V gene. CDR3 length: 12 amino acids, cysteine to phenylalanine. Only the CDR3 portion is preserved as DNA: 36 bases, with reading frame beginning at the first base.

The sample consisted of peripheral blood, taken on day 0 of AZD1222 vaccination. The chain couples TRBV2 to TRBJ2-3; the D gene is unclear. This TCR came from an adult in good health. CDR3 region: CASRGGTDTQYF. The DNA sequence reads TGTGCCAGCAGAGGAGGCACAGATACGCAGTATTTT.